The T cell receptor beta chain described here comes from a study of cytomegalovirus exposure and HLA in healthy donors. Looking at the study overall: The approximately 110 validation repertoires were reported in a later analysis to have been generated on the same platform as the approximately 600 first-cohort repertoires.

Libraries were prepared by immunoSEQ multiplex PCR; TCRdb keeps only in-frame clonotypes and omits some of them. The sample comprises over 100,000 clones, more than 70% of which are singletons, and roughly 2.1% rests with the top ten. On this clone itself: Antigen unknown.

The CDR3 runs 15 residues. The J segment lost 4 bases and the V segment lost 3 bases, leaving 3 bases of the junction unmatched. Germline V gene sequence: CDR1 SEHNR, CDR2 FQNEAQ (reference sequence). Study outcomes and limitations: Investigators reported 150 to 200 TCR beta chains as tied to cytomegalovirus. The tendency of first-cohort TCR clusters to co-occur in the 120 or so validation repertoires was identified by a subsequent analysis.

Sequencing used PBMCs. The receptor was isolated from a woman aged 18-29 years in good health and CMV-seronegative. V gene TRBV7-9 combines with J gene TRBJ1-1, with 12 nucleotides matching TRBD1. The CDR3 loop reads CASSFGTGGLTEAFF. The CDR3 coding sequence is TGTGCCAGCAGCTTCGGGACAGGGGGCCTCACTGAAGCTTTCTTT.